This TCR beta chain was recorded in a study of blood T cell repertoires in COVID-19. Study at large: The samples span acute and convalescent COVID-19 from the United States, Italy and Spain. PBMCs, B-cell-depleted T cells, or T cells provided the cDNA or gDNA that made up the material.

Per the original methods: Estimation of nucleated cell counts was performed using reference gene primer amplification. Using immunoSEQ multiplex PCR, the repertoire was profiled, and TCRdb retains in-frame clones only, with some absent. V and J calls and clone size come straight from that table; D and trimming were deduced from the DNA. The sample consists of some 64,000 clones, 65% to 80% of them appearing once. The ends lost 1 base at V and 8 bases at J; junction bases unmatched: 6. There are 15 residues in the CDR3. Germline V CDR1 and CDR2: SGHTS, YDEGEE. The receptor was isolated from a human donor in a cohort sampled during active COVID-19. The chain carries TRBV5-8 and TRBJ2-1; 10 bases match TRBD2. Source material: peripheral blood. CDR3 protein: CASSLRLAGDDEQFF. In DNA form, the CDR3 reads TGTGCCAGCAGCTTGCGGCTAGCGGGGGACGATGAGCAGTTCTTC.